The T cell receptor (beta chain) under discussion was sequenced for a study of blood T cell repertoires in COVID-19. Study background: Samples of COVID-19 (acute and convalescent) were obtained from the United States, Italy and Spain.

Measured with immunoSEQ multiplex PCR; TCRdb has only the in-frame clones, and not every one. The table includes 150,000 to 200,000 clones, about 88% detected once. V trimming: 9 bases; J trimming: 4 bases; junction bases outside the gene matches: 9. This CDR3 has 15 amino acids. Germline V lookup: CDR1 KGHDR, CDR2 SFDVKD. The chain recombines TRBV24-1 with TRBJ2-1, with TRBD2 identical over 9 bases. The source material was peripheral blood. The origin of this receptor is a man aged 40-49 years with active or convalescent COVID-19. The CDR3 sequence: CATGGSGGKYNEQFF. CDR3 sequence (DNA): TGTGCCACCGGGGGGAGCGGGGGGAAATACAATGAGCAGTTCTTC.